Below are 3 T cell receptor beta chains sequenced from a single sample in a study of regulatory T cells in long-lasting Graves disease. Time point specified: newly diagnosed GD, antithyroid drugs for less than 3 months. RNA from PBMCs was the source of the TCR library. Relying on iRepertoire HTBI primers and Arm-PCR of CDR3 regions, the team built TCR beta libraries. Each CDR3 protein gets one entry after TCRdb re-called the multiplex PCR reads with MiXCR. The sample consists of 450,000 to 700,000 distinct CDR3 sequences, approximately 15% of them appearing once. The same data also went into a second study, on T cells in Graves' hyperthyroidism and ophthalmopathy.

Material: peripheral blood mononuclear cells (PBMCs), obtained at new diagnosis, from a patient treated with antithyroid drugs. The origin of the receptors is a man aged 25-40 years with Graves disease.

In this sample, this clonotype turned up a few times. One end of the junction does not line up with germline, which may come from a read error. The V and J genes are TRBV6-1 and TRBJ2-3; D uncertain. The length of the CDR3 is 13 residues. Germline assignment: CDR1 MNHNS and CDR2 SASEGT. The CDR3 bases are TGTACCAGCAGAGACCGTGGAACGGGTACGCAGTATTTT. Protein product: CTSRDRGTGTQYF.

This clonotype was counted at least ten times. The V gene is TRBV11-2, the J gene TRBJ2-7; TRBD1 might be the D (6 bases). Trimming took 1 base from V and 1 from J, leaving 11 bases between them. CDR3 length: 15 residues. Per the germline V gene, CDR1 is SGHAT and CDR2 is FQNNGV. The CDR3 protein is CASSLGQGLSYEQYF. The CDR3 DNA follows: TGTGCCAGCAGCTTAGGCCAGGGGTTATCCTACGAGCAGTACTTC.

This clonotype showed up just a few times. The rearrangement links TRBV5-6 to TRBJ2-3; D may be TRBD2 (5 bases). The V and J ends lost 6 bases and 3 bases respectively, with 14 bases between them. The CDR3 length is 14 residues. In germline, CDR1 is SGHDT, CDR2 YYEEEE. Here the CDR3 reads CASNTPSGTDTQYF. As DNA, the CDR3 is TGTGCCAGCAACACACCGTCGGGGACAGATACGCAGTATTTT.